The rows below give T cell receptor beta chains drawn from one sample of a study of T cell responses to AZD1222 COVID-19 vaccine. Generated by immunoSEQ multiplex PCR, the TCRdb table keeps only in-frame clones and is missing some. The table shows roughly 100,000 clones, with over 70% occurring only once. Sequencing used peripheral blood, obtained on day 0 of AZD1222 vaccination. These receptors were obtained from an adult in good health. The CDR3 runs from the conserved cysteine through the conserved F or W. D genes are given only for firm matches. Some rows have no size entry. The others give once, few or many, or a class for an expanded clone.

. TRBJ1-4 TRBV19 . CASSIGANEKLFF TGTGCCAGTAGTATAGGGGCGAATGAAAAACTGTTTTTT
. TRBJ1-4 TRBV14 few CASSQGMEKLFF TGTGCCAGCAGCCAGGGAATGGAAAAACTGTTTTTT
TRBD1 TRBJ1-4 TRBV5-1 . CASSFRDSREKLFF TGCGCCAGCAGCTTCCGGGACAGTAGGGAAAAACTGTTTTTT
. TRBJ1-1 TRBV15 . CATSGRGIGAFF TGTGCCACCAGCGGAAGGGGGATAGGAGCTTTCTTT
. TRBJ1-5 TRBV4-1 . CASSQFISGRQPQHF TGCGCCAGCAGCCAATTCATTTCGGGGAGGCAGCCCCAGCATTTT
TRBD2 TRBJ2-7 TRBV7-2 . CASSTTSGASYEQYF TGTGCCAGCAGCACGACTAGCGGGGCTTCCTACGAGCAGTACTTC
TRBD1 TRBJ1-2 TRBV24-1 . CATSDGQGNGYTF TGTGCCACCAGTGACGGACAGGGGAATGGCTACACCTTC
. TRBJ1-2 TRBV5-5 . CASSLGQGGGYGYTF TGTGCCAGCAGCTTGGGGCAGGGAGGCGGCTATGGCTACACCTTC
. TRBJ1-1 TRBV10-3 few CAISPSAGNTEAFF TGTGCCATCAGTCCCTCAGCGGGGAACACTGAAGCTTTCTTT
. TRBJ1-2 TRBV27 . CASSHFSEANYGYTF TGTGCCAGCAGCCACTTTTCCGAAGCTAACTATGGCTACACCTTC
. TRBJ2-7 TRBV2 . CASSSGSSYEQYF TGTGCCAGCAGTTCGGGTTCCTCCTACGAGCAGTACTTC
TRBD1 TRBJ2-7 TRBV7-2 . CASSLTGTLNYEQYF TGTGCCAGCAGCCTGACAGGGACCCTCAACTACGAGCAGTACTTC